This paragraph covers one TCR beta chain sequence. The record originates from a study of cytomegalovirus exposure and HLA in healthy donors. V was clipped by 0 bases and J by 4 bases; unmatched bases: 1. Germline V CDR1 and CDR2: SGHDT, YYEEEE. The CDR3 is made up of 14 amino acids. Generated by immunoSEQ multiplex PCR, the TCRdb table keeps only in-frame clones and is missing some. The sample consists of about 130,000 clones, around 80% of them appearing once. Sequencing was carried out using PBMCs. The sequence came from a man younger than 40 in good health and CMV-seropositive. The chain combines TRBV5-6 with TRBJ2-7; TRBD1 aligns across 10 bases. DNA for the CDR3: TGTGCCAGCAGCTTGGGGACAGGGGGGTACGAGCAGTACTTC. This gives the protein CASSLGTGGYEQYF.